The 18 T cell receptor beta chains reported below all come from one sample, sequenced in a study of control samples from healthy donors and cancer patients. Generated by immunoSEQ multiplex PCR, the TCRdb table keeps only in-frame clones and is missing some. The sample records about 160,000 clones, around 93% being singletons. Sequencing used blood. The receptors come from a woman aged 55-75 years in good health.

The chain has TRBV6-6 and TRBJ1-4; possibly TRBD1 for D (6 bases). Germline CDR1 is MNHNY and CDR2 is SVGAGI (reference sequence). The CDR3 covers 13 residues. V lost 5 bases to trimming and J lost 7 bases, with 11 bases between them. CDR3 amino acids: CASSNREGEKLFF. The CDR3 nucleotides read TGTGCCAGCAGTAACAGGGAGGGTGAAAAACTGTTTTTT.

The chain carries TRBV7-2 and TRBJ1-1, with D possibly matching TRBD1 (5 bases). The V end was cut by 1 base, the J end by 6 bases, with 9 bases between. CDR3 length equals 13 residues. Per germline, CDR1 SGHTA and CDR2 FQGNSA. CDR3 protein: CASSLVSGAEAFF. In DNA form, the CDR3 reads TGTGCCAGCAGCTTAGTTTCGGGGGCTGAAGCTTTCTTT.

The J gene is TRBJ2-7, the V gene TRBV7-9; TRBD1 aligns across 9 bases. With 6 bases clipped from V and 3 bases from J, the junction kept 6 bases outside the gene matches. CDR1 is SEHNR, CDR2 FQNEAQ, per germline (reference sequence). The CDR3 sequence is 14 residues long. The CDR3 DNA sequence: TGTGCCAGCAGGGACTCGGGACAGGGCTACGAGCAGTACTTC. It yields the protein CASRDSGQGYEQYF.

The chain links TRBV6-5 to TRBJ2-7; perhaps TRBD2 as D (5 bases). V gave up 8 bases and J gave up 1 base, with 12 bases separating them. The CDR3 consists of 13 residues. The germline CDR1 and CDR2 sequences are MNHEY and SVGAGI. CDR3 amino acids: CASSTRDSYEQYF. CDR3 in DNA: TGTGCCAGCTCTACTAGGGATTCCTACGAGCAGTACTTC.

The CDR3 loop reads CASSPLAGIPDTQYF. Written as DNA, the CDR3 is TGTGCCAGCTCACCCCTCGCAGGGATCCCAGATACGCAGTATTTT. This sequence joins TRBV18 and TRBJ2-3, with TRBD1 as a possible D gene (5 bases). This CDR3 is 15 amino acids long. V gave up 3 bases and J gave up 4 bases, with 14 bases separating them. Germline V CDR1 and CDR2: KGHSH, LQKENI.

This chain connects TRBV3-1 (or the pseudogene TRBV3-2) to TRBJ2-1, with D tentatively TRBD2 (5 bases). CDR3 size: 15 residues. Trimming took 6 bases from V and 5 from J, leaving 17 bases between them. In germline, CDR1 is LGHDT, CDR2 YNNKEL (reference sequence). CDR3 sequence reads: CASSLDYQRHNEQFF. DNA for the CDR3: TGTGCCAGCAGTCTTGACTACCAAAGACACAATGAGCAGTTCTTC.

The chain combines TRBV29-1 with TRBJ1-1; maybe TRBD1 (5 bases). With 6 bases removed from V and 4 bases from J, the gap between germline ends came to 15 bases. Germline CDR1 SQVTM, CDR2 ANQGSEA. The CDR3 consists of 13 residues. For the CDR3, the DNA is TGCAGCGTCCCCTGGGGGGGGAGCACTGAAGCTTTCTTT. This encodes CSVPWGGSTEAFF.

The rearrangement uses TRBV11-2 and TRBJ1-1, with 7 bases fitting TRBD1. This CDR3 is built from 14 residues. With V trimmed by 1 base and J by 1 base, 0 bases remained unmatched. The germline CDR1 and CDR2 sequences are SGHAT and FQNNGV. CDR3 sequence: CASSLGTGNTEAFF. The CDR3 DNA follows: TGTGCCAGCAGCTTAGGGACAGGGAACACTGAAGCTTTCTTT.

The CDR3 reads CASSTRPTGAQGYTF. The CDR3, as DNA: TGTGCCAGCAGCACAAGACCAACAGGGGCGCAAGGCTACACCTTC. The chain is built from TRBV7-2 and TRBJ1-2, with 7 bases fitting TRBD1. Germline V gene lookup returns CDR1 SGHTA and CDR2 FQGNSA. Unmatched junction bases numbered 14, after V lost 5 bases and J lost 8 bases. There are 15 residues in the CDR3.

The chain employs TRBV9 and TRBJ1-2; no clear D. Germline V gene data show CDR1 as SGDLS and CDR2 as YYNGEE. The V end lost 4 bases, the J end lost 4 bases, and 8 bases lay between the germline ends. The CDR3 length is 12 residues. The CDR3 nucleotides are TGTGCCAGCAGCCCACGGTCCTATGGCTACACCTTC. This gives the protein CASSPRSYGYTF.

The rearrangement uses TRBV9 and TRBJ2-3, with 9 positions matching TRBD2. This CDR3 region has 17 residues. The germline CDR1 and CDR2 sequences are SGDLS and YYNGEE. J gave up 2 bases and V 1 base, and 8 bases lay outside the gene matches. The CDR3 spells CASSVSLPSGATDTQYF. The CDR3 DNA reads TGTGCCAGCAGCGTATCTCTCCCTAGCGGGGCCACAGATACGCAGTATTTT.

This chain uses TRBV4-3 with TRBJ1-3; the D gene is possibly TRBD1 (6 bases). Germline CDR1 is LGHNA and CDR2 is YSLEER. The CDR3 loop spans 15 amino acids. V shed 4 bases and J shed 0 bases, with 10 bases lying between them. In nucleotides, the CDR3 is TGCGCCAGCAGCCGAGGGGGAGCCTCTGGAAACACCATATATTTT. This sequence encodes CASSRGGASGNTIYF.

J is TRBJ2-3 and V is TRBV28; possible D gene TRBD1, 5 bases. The CDR3 loop spans 12 amino acids. V was shortened by 5 bases and J by 6 bases, with 9 bases between the two germline ends. The V gene's germline CDR1 is MDHEN and CDR2 SYDVKM. The chain's CDR3 is CASSEGVDTQYF. The CDR3 DNA reads as TGTGCCAGCAGTGAAGGGGTCGATACGCAGTATTTT.

This chain connects TRBV6-6 to TRBJ1-1; D gene unclear. There are 14 residues in the CDR3. Per the germline V gene, CDR1 is MNHNY and CDR2 is SVGAGI (reference sequence). Trimming removed 2 bases at V and 1 base at J, with 8 bases between. CDR3 bases: TGTGCCAGCAGTTACCACCCAACGAACACTGAAGCTTTCTTT. Encoded protein: CASSYHPTNTEAFF.

J is TRBJ2-3 and V is TRBV18; D gene uncertain. CDR3 length: 12 residues. V lost 5 bases to trimming and J lost 3 bases, with 6 bases between them. CDR1 and CDR2 from the germline V gene are KGHSH and LQKENI. DNA of the CDR3: TGTGCCAGCTCAGGGGAAACAGATACGCAGTATTTT. Translating gives CASSGETDTQYF. The whole variable domain, filled in from reference TRBV18 and TRBJ2-3, reads NAGVMQNPRHLVRRRGQEARLRCSPMKGHSHVYWYRQLPEEGLKFMVYLQKENIIDESGMPKERFSAEFPKEGPSILRIQQVVRGDSAAYFCASSGETDTQYFGPGTRLTVL.

The rearrangement joins TRBV5-1 to TRBJ2-3, with 10 positions matching TRBD2. CDR3 length: 19 residues. Per the germline V gene, CDR1 is SGHRS and CDR2 is YFSETQ. V was pared by 6 bases and J by 1 base, with 17 bases of the junction left unmatched. The CDR3 nucleotides are TGCGCCAGCAAAGTCGGGGTAGCGGGGGGATCATTCGGCACAGATACGCAGTATTTT. This translates into CASKVGVAGGSFGTDTQYF.

The chain couples TRBV6-5 to TRBJ2-7, with D unclear. Trimming shortened V by 0 bases and J by 6 bases, and 18 bases separated the two germline ends. Germline CDR1 and CDR2: MNHEY and SVGAGI. This CDR3 is built from 16 residues. CDR3: CASSYSPVNRISEQYF. The CDR3, as DNA: TGTGCCAGCAGTTACTCGCCAGTGAACCGAATTTCCGAGCAGTACTTC.

With respect to this clone: This specimen includes other DNA sequences encoding the same CDR3. The V gene is TRBV18, the J gene TRBJ2-1; no firm D call. This CDR3 region has 16 residues. Trimming stripped 0 bases from V and 1 base from J, with 10 bases between. In germline, CDR1 is KGHSH, CDR2 LQKENI. Written as DNA, the CDR3 is TGTGCCAGCTCACCACCGTCCGGGCGGTCCTACAATGAGCAGTTCTTC. This gives the protein CASSPPSGRSYNEQFF.